The subject of this entry is one T cell receptor beta chain. No cognate antigen has been identified for it. The record has no base qualities; no much larger clone is one base away. The germline V gene provides CDR1 KGHSH and CDR2 LQKENI. From the cysteine through the phenylalanine, the CDR3 covers 18 amino acids. Only the CDR3 part of the read is kept: 54 bases, read in frame from the first base. Trimming removed 2 bases from V and 2 bases from J, leaving 19 bases between the germline ends. This record comes from a study of blood T cell repertoires in COVID-19 (dated by TCRdb to 2018 to 2020). Study-level background: Samples covering the acute and convalescent phases of COVID-19 were provided by collaborators in the United States, Italy and Spain. The material from the prospective study consisted of cDNA or gDNA derived from T cells, B-cell-depleted T cells, or PBMCs. The dataset comprised deeply sampled blood TCRbeta repertoires from subjects exposed to, actively infected with, or recovered from COVID-19. The repertoires were released in a freely available public database meant as a resource for research on the immune response to SARS-CoV-2. The samples were drawn from two sources: the first 160 participants of the ongoing ImmuneRACE study, and 1,000 to 1,500 subjects contributed by 6 global collaborators. Sample metadata almost always included a de-identified subject ID, COVID-19 status, age in years and sex. Where HLA class I and class II types were available, the types were taken from metadata supplied by the sample provider, not from assay-based typing. Results the study describes overall, beyond this receptor: Clinical and demographic metadata were provided uncurated, with the amount varying by source and participant.

One collaborating source in Seattle enrolled patients while the patients were actively infected and followed the patients over time throughout the course of disease. The collaborating institutions used their own protocols to collect whole blood in K2EDTA tubes. For TCRbeta analysis, collaborator samples were shipped as frozen whole blood, as isolated PBMCs, or as DNA extracted from either sample type. The immunoSEQ Assay, a bias-controlled multiplex PCR, was used to amplify TCRbeta CDR3 regions from genomic DNA. In the source study's methods: Nucleated cell counts per sample were estimated from amplification of reference gene primers within the assay. To quantify the absolute abundance of each unique TCRbeta CDR3 rearrangement, sequence reads were collapsed and filtered. For each sample, productive Simpson clonality was calculated by taking the square root of Simpson's diversity index across productive rearrangements. TCRdb took this table from immuneACCESS and kept in-frame rearrangements with V and J called. Such tables lack part of the clones; where checked against another copy, unresolved V genes explain under half of the gap, and the rest is unexplained. V and J calls and clone size are given by that table; D and trimming were obtained from the DNA. In all, the sample holds 100,000 to 150,000 clones, and approximately 89% of those were seen once. About an eighth of the sample comes from the top ten.

This TCR derives from a woman in her 70s with COVID-19, enrolled during active disease. Source material: peripheral blood. The V gene is TRBV18 and the J gene is TRBJ1-3; the D gene cannot be named for sure. The CDR3: CASSPTLERLLAGNTIYF. The DNA sequence follows: TGTGCCAGCTCACCAACCCTGGAGCGGCTGCTGGCTGGAAACACCATATATTTT.